This T cell receptor (beta chain) was identified in a study of CD8+ T cells in alopecia areata. Study overall: Patients received oral tofacitinib, 5 to 10 mg twice daily, for moderate-to-severe alopecia areata. Overall study results and limits: While tofacitinib was given, many expanded lesional clones persisted in scalp and blood.

Isolated RNA was reverse transcribed into cDNA used as the sequencing template. Using immunoSEQ multiplex PCR, the repertoire was profiled, and TCRdb retains in-frame clones only, with some absent. The table has some 96,000 clones, under 70% seen once; the top ten hold roughly a sixth. The sample's treatment: oral pan-JAK inhibitor, 5-10 mg twice daily. Notes on this clone: What it binds is unknown.

Trimming took off 1 base at V and 4 bases at J, with 13 bases between the two ends. Germline lookup yields CDR1 LGHNA and CDR2 YSLEER. The CDR3 is 15 amino acids. Sequencing was performed on CD8+ T cells sorted from blood, taken at week 4, from a patient treated with tofacitinib. This clonotype was sampled from a human donor with alopecia areata. This chain joins TRBV4-3 and TRBJ1-2; a possible D gene is TRBD1 (5 bases). The DNA for the CDR3 is TGCGCCAGCAGCCAAGGACAGTCTACAGGCTATGGCTACACCTTC. Protein product: CASSQGQSTGYGYTF.